The rows below give T cell receptor beta chains drawn from one sample of a study of regulatory T cells in long-lasting Graves disease. TCRdb redid the calling of the multiplex PCR reads with MiXCR, one entry per CDR3 protein. The repertoire has 500,000 to 800,000 distinct CDR3 sequences, around 30% of them found once; the top ten carry about two fifths. The source material was peripheral blood mononuclear cells (PBMCs), sampled when the disease was refractory, from a patient treated with antithyroid drugs. All receptors derive from a female donor with Graves disease. Each CDR3 is given without its conserved first and last residue.

v_call cdr3_aa
TRBV6-1 ASRPTMSGRNTEAF
TRBV20-1 SASPPNQPQH
TRBV25-1 ASMGGMLYGYT
TRBV25-1 ASSEYRQGVKAF
TRBV6-1 ASSVIGAGEQY
TRBV3-1 ASTPGSPTGELF
TRBV11-3 ASSLGGGVSYNEQF
TRBV6-2/TRBV6-3 ASSYRDPSGNTIY
TRBV27 ASSSGQGAVEQY
TRBV6-1 ASSANRAGETQY
TRBV9 ASSAGISGGTEAF
TRBV6-1 ASRPGRMNTEAF
TRBV12-3/TRBV12-4 ASSEEGSNQPQH
TRBV20-1 SASLGGVNQPQH
TRBV10-3 AALPSGRSGNTIY
TRBV6-1 ASSPTWGQWNTEAF
TRBV28 ASSLVGPQPQH
TRBV6-1 ASSSLYGPQETQY
TRBV13 ASSAKVGAEAF
TRBV20-1 SARDKDKEYGYT
TRBV11-2 ASSPRGFFTGELF
TRBV6-5 ASSYSRDSAQYEQY
TRBV19 ASSFRAGTATGSSEAF
TRBV20-1 SASYLETQY
TRBV12-3/TRBV12-4 ASSRQNQPQH
TRBV6-1 ASKGGPTGYT
TRBV20-1 SAVPGQGNEKLF
TRBV20-1 SARAPGEQY
TRBV27 ASSSQTYTGDSGANVLT
TRBV6-1 ASSDFAGVSYEQY
TRBV29-1 SVKDGLIDIQY
TRBV3-1 ASSQRQGGGEQY
TRBV28 ASSFSTNTEAF
TRBV3-1 ASSHIPNTGELF
TRBV5-1 ASSLFGLAMNTEAF
TRBV20-1 SAPVTGGSDYGYT
TRBV20-1 SAPIPGPAYEQY